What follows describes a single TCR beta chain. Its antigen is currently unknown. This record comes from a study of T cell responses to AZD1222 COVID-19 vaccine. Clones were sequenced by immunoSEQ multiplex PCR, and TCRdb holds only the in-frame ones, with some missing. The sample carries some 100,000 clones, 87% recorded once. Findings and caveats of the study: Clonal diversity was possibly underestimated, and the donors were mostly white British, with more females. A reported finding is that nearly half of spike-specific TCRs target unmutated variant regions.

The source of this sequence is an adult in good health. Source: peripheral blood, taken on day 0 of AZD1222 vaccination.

Here the CDR3 reads CASSPGLAGGPKFDTQYF. The CDR3 DNA is TGTGCCAGCAGCCCCGGACTAGCGGGGGGGCCGAAGTTCGATACGCAGTATTTT. The chain uses TRBV9 and TRBJ2-3; 15 positions agree with TRBD2. The CDR3 totals 18 residues. The V and J ends lost 4 bases and 6 bases, in that order; junction bases with no gene match: 12. CDR1 is SGDLS, CDR2 YYNGEE, per germline. Looking up the rest from reference TRBV9 and TRBJ2-3 gives the full variable domain: DSGVTQTPKHLITATGQRVTLRCSPRSGDLSVYWYQQSLDQGLQFLIQYYNGEERAKGNILERFSAQQFPDLHSELNLSSLELGDSALYFCASSPGLAGGPKFDTQYFGPGTRLTVL.